What follows are 8 T cell receptor beta chains derived from one specimen sequenced in a study of shared clonotypes between healthy human individuals. The repertoire was sequenced with immunoSEQ multiplex PCR; TCRdb's copy has only in-frame clones and lacks some. The sample lists a few million clones, about 94% seen once, with approximately 0.13% in the top ten. Material: naive CD4+ T cells sorted from blood. Regarding subset: CD45RA+ positively selected. The receptors here all came from a young man in good health.

The V gene is TRBV27, the J gene TRBJ1-2, with 9 bases aligning to TRBD1. Germline lookup yields CDR1 MNHEY and CDR2 SMNVEV (reference sequence). This CDR3 contains 13 residues. V shed 5 bases and J 8 bases; nucleotides not matched to a gene: 6. CDR3 in DNA: TGTGCCAGCAGTACGGACAGGGGAGGCGGCTACACCTTC. Residues: CASSTDRGGGYTF.

Turning to this clone: This same CDR3 is encoded by further DNA sequences in the sample. V is TRBV7-9 and J is TRBJ1-4; D not resolved. There are 15 residues in the CDR3. V lost 4 bases and J lost 0, with 9 bases in between. Germline CDR1 is SEHNR and CDR2 is FQNEAQ (reference sequence). This CDR3 is CASSSPTATNEKLFF. In DNA, the CDR3 is TGTGCCAGCAGCTCCCCCACCGCAACTAATGAAAAACTGTTTTTT.

The V gene is TRBV2, the J gene TRBJ2-7; TRBD2 aligns across 9 bases. Unmatched junction bases numbered 3, after V lost 2 bases and J lost 7 bases. The length of the CDR3 is 13 residues. Per the germline V gene, CDR1 is SNHLY and CDR2 is FYNNEI. The CDR3 region has the DNA TGTGCCAGCAGTGAAAGGCTAGCGGGAGAGCAGTACTTC. Amino acids: CASSERLAGEQYF.

V gene TRBV19 combines with J gene TRBJ2-2; 11 bases are a match to TRBD1. The CDR3 sequence is 15 residues long. Germline-derived CDR1 and CDR2 are LNHDA and SQIVND (reference sequence). V shed 5 bases and J 6 bases; nucleotides not matched to a gene: 5. In nucleotides, the CDR3 is TGTGCCAGTAGTGCACGGACAGGGGGCTCCGGGGAGCTGTTTTTT. It codes for CASSARTGGSGELFF.

Details on this clone: Within the sample, other DNA sequences also encode this same CDR3. This chain uses TRBV27 with TRBJ2-5; D may be TRBD1 (6 bases). Germline V CDR1 and CDR2: MNHEY, SMNVEV (reference sequence). Trimming removed 2 bases from V and 4 bases from J, with 8 bases in between. CDR3 size: 13 residues. DNA for the CDR3: TGTGCCAGCAGTTTAGGGGGCCGAGAGACCCAGTACTTC. Protein product: CASSLGGRETQYF.

The V call is TRBV7-2, the J call TRBJ1-2; 7 bases map to TRBD1. Germline V gene sequence: CDR1 SGHTA, CDR2 FQGNSA. V lost 4 bases to trimming and J lost 1 base; unmatched junction nucleotides: 6. CDR3 length equals 15 residues. The CDR3 reads CASSSDRTNNYGYTF. CDR3 sequence (DNA): TGTGCCAGCAGCTCGGACAGGACAAATAACTATGGCTACACCTTC.

The genes are TRBV19 and TRBJ2-7; either TRBD1 or TRBD2 may supply D (5 bases each). Germline V lookup: CDR1 LNHDA, CDR2 SQIVND (reference sequence). There are 14 residues in the CDR3. Trimming cost V 8 bases and J 4 bases, with 18 bases left between them. CDR3 in DNA: TGTGCCAGTTCCCGGGACGGCTTCGAGTACGAGCAGTACTTC. The encoded protein is CASSRDGFEYEQYF.

The V and J genes are TRBV6-5 and TRBJ2-7, with a possible D match to TRBD2 (5 bases). V was trimmed by 8 bases and J by 0 bases, leaving 11 bases between them. The germline V gene has CDR1 MNHEY and CDR2 SVGAGI. The CDR3 length is 13 residues. CDR3 nucleotide sequence: TGTGCCAGCCGGGGTGGAAGCTCCTACGAGCAGTACTTC. It translates to CASRGGSSYEQYF.